A single sample gave rise to the 25 T cell receptor beta chains below, sequenced in a study of blood T cell repertoires in COVID-19. Sequencing was performed with immunoSEQ multiplex PCR; in TCRdb, only in-frame clones are kept and a portion is missing. In the table there are approximately 67,000 clones, around 82% of which are singletons. Sample: peripheral blood. These receptors were taken from a man aged 55-75 years with acute or convalescent COVID-19.

The chain uses TRBV2 and TRBJ1-2; 10 bases map to TRBD1. J lost 2 bases, V lost 6 bases, and 3 bases had no gene match. In germline, CDR1 is SNHLY, CDR2 FYNNEI. This CDR3 is built from 14 residues. The CDR3 is CASRPDRGNYGYTF. The CDR3 DNA follows: TGTGCCAGCAGGCCGGACAGGGGGAACTATGGCTACACCTTC.

The count of this clone is one. The gene calls are TRBV29-1 and TRBJ1-1; 10 nucleotides agree with TRBD1. CDR3 length: 13 residues. Trimming cost V 7 bases and J 4 bases; bases outside gene matches: 6. The germline CDR1 and CDR2 sequences are SQVTM and ANQGSEA. This CDR3 is CSGVGQGITEAFF. Here the CDR3 DNA reads TGCAGCGGTGTGGGACAGGGGATCACTGAAGCTTTCTTT.

The chain recombines TRBV12-5 with TRBJ2-5, with D possibly matching TRBD1 (6 bases). V was shortened by 2 bases and J by 0 bases, with 22 bases between the two germline ends. This CDR3 is 19 amino acids long. CDR1 and CDR2 (germline): LGHNT, FRNRAP. The CDR3 sequence: CASGLLSRQERKYQETQYF. The CDR3, as DNA: TGTGCTAGTGGTTTGCTAAGCAGACAGGAAAGAAAGTACCAAGAGACCCAGTACTTC.

This chain links TRBV4-3 with TRBJ1-2; tentative D call: TRBD1 (5 bases). Looked up from germline, CDR1 is LGHNA and CDR2 is YSLEER. Trimming took off 4 bases at V and 3 bases at J, with 12 bases between the two ends. This CDR3 contains 14 residues. The CDR3 is CASSPEGLDYGYTF. The DNA for the CDR3 is TGCGCCAGCAGCCCGGAGGGACTAGACTATGGCTACACCTTC.

This clone has just a few counts. The V and J genes are TRBV3-1 (or the pseudogene TRBV3-2) and TRBJ1-2; D is ambiguous. The length of the CDR3 is 17 residues. From germline, CDR1 is LGHDT and CDR2 YNNKEL (reference sequence). The ends were cut back, 1 base at V and 2 bases at J, with 17 bases in the middle. The CDR3 loop is CASSQGVQSRINYGYTF. CDR3 DNA sequence: TGTGCCAGCAGCCAAGGCGTCCAATCCCGTATCAACTATGGCTACACCTTC.

The chain carries TRBV12-3 or TRBV12-4 and TRBJ1-2, with D unresolved. V dropped 7 bases and J dropped 0 bases, with 9 bases sitting between them. This CDR3 has 13 residues. CDR3 protein: CASTHNPNYGYTF. DNA for the CDR3: TGTGCCAGCACCCACAACCCTAACTATGGCTACACCTTC.

The CDR3 reads CASSLFPTGTDTQYF. CDR3 coding DNA: TGTGCCAGCAGCTTATTCCCCACGGGCACAGATACGCAGTATTTT. V usage is TRBV11-3 and J usage is TRBJ2-3; D is unclear. CDR3 length equals 15 residues. Germline V gives CDR1 SGHNT, CDR2 YENEEA. The V and J ends lost 2 bases and 1 base respectively, with 10 bases between them.

This clone was counted only a few times. V usage is TRBV11-2 and J usage is TRBJ1-2; D ambiguous. The CDR3 loop spans 11 amino acids. CDR1 SGHAT and CDR2 FQNNGV come from the germline V gene. Trimming shortened V by 3 bases and J by 8 bases, and 7 bases separated the two germline ends. Here the CDR3 reads CASSFRGGYTF. The CDR3 DNA reads as TGTGCCAGCAGCTTTCGGGGAGGCTACACCTTC.

V is TRBV5-1 and J is TRBJ2-3, with 8 bases that match TRBD1. CDR3 size: 15 residues. V was pared by 9 bases and J by 6 bases, with 15 bases of the junction left unmatched. Germline loops: CDR1 SGHRS, CDR2 YFSETQ. CDR3 in amino acids: CATYPGQGIADTQYF. The CDR3 coding sequence is TGCGCCACCTACCCCGGACAGGGAATAGCGGATACGCAGTATTTT.

The rearrangement links TRBV7-9 to TRBJ2-3, with 7 bases fitting TRBD1. The germline gives CDR1 SEHNR, CDR2 FQNEAQ (reference sequence). The J segment lost 1 base and the V segment lost 5 bases, leaving 6 bases of the junction unmatched. This CDR3 region has 15 residues. DNA of the CDR3: TGTGCCAGCAGCCCGGGACAGCTACGCACAGATACGCAGTATTTT. Protein product: CASSPGQLRTDTQYF. Full variable domain (missing parts from reference TRBV7-9 and TRBJ2-3): DTGVSQNPRHKITKRGQNVTFRCDPISEHNRLYWYRQTLGQGPEFLTYFQNEAQLEKSRLLSDRFSAERPKGSFSTLEIQRTEQGDSAMYLCASSPGQLRTDTQYFGPGTRLTVL.

The chain combines TRBV5-1 with TRBJ2-5; 11 bases agree with TRBD2. Germline V gene lookup returns CDR1 SGHRS and CDR2 YFSETQ. The CDR3 has 15 residues. V gave up 3 bases and J gave up 1 base; unmatched junction bases: 2. The CDR3 spells CASSSGTSGQETQYF. CDR3 in DNA: TGCGCCAGCAGCTCCGGGACTAGCGGCCAAGAGACCCAGTACTTC.

The chain has TRBV6-5 and TRBJ2-7; D might be TRBD2 (5 bases). The CDR3 loop spans 15 amino acids. Per the germline V gene, CDR1 is MNHEY and CDR2 is SVGAGI. V lost 2 bases, J lost 0 bases, and 11 bases lay in between. The CDR3 loop reads CASSYERSASYEQYF. The DNA for the CDR3 is TGTGCCAGCAGTTACGAGCGGTCGGCCTCCTACGAGCAGTACTTC.

This rearrangement joins TRBV6-5 to TRBJ2-1, with a tentative D call TRBD2 (7 bases). V shed 7 bases and J shed 2 bases, with 15 bases lying between them. The germline V gene encodes CDR1 MNHEY and CDR2 SVGAGI. The CDR3 has 15 amino acids. DNA for the CDR3: TGTGCCAGCATCCAAGGGGGGGGCACCTACAATGAGCAGTTCTTC. It translates to CASIQGGGTYNEQFF.

V usage is TRBV23-1 and J usage is TRBJ2-7; 7 bases are shared with TRBD1. TRBV23-1 is an ORF, with its function uncertain. This CDR3 has 15 amino acids. After removal of 2 bases from V and 4 bases from J, the junction contained 8 bases not matched to a gene. CDR3 amino acids: CASSQKRQGGYEQYF. The CDR3 bases are TGCGCCAGCAGTCAAAAACGACAGGGTGGATACGAGCAGTACTTC.

The rearrangement links TRBV7-8 to TRBJ2-1, with 7 bases identical to TRBD2. The trim removed 4 bases at V and 3 bases at J, leaving 6 bases unmatched. CDR3 length: 15 residues. Per the germline V gene, CDR1 is SGHVS and CDR2 is FQNEAQ. CDR3 DNA sequence: TGTGCCAGCAGCTGGGTCAGCGGGGTCTACAATGAGCAGTTCTTC. Its protein is CASSWVSGVYNEQFF.

This clone was seen a single time. This sequence joins TRBV6-5 and TRBJ1-1; D may be TRBD1 (5 bases). Trimming removed 8 bases at V and 3 bases at J, with 16 bases between. Germline-derived CDR1 and CDR2 are MNHEY and SVGAGI. The CDR3 totals 14 residues. Here the CDR3 reads CASLRGTADTEAFF. The DNA of the CDR3 is TGTGCCAGCCTTCGCGGGACGGCAGACACTGAAGCTTTCTTT.

This clone occurred a few times. The chain combines TRBV5-6 with TRBJ2-3; TRBD2 matches 12 bases. Looked up from germline, CDR1 is SGHDT and CDR2 is YYEEEE. This CDR3 spans 17 amino acids. After removal of 2 bases from V and 0 bases from J, the junction contained 4 bases not matched to a gene. CDR3 in amino acids: CASSLRGTSGSTDTQYF. Written as DNA, the CDR3 is TGTGCCAGCAGCTTACGGGGGACTAGCGGGAGCACAGATACGCAGTATTTT.

This chain uses TRBV19 with TRBJ1-1; no reliable D call. Deletions cut 7 bases from V and 3 bases from J, with 15 bases between. This CDR3 spans 14 amino acids. Germline CDR1 is LNHDA and CDR2 is SQIVND (reference sequence). This CDR3 is CASMNSRIYTEAFF. The CDR3 coding sequence is TGTGCCAGTATGAACAGCCGTATCTACACTGAAGCTTTCTTT.

The rearrangement uses TRBV10-3 and TRBJ2-2; no reliable D call. This CDR3 spans 14 amino acids. The V gene's germline CDR1 is ENHRY and CDR2 SYGVKD. V lost 0 bases to trimming and J lost 3 bases, with 5 bases between them. This CDR3 reads CAISESRDTGELFF. For the CDR3, the DNA is TGTGCCATCAGTGAGTCTCGCGACACCGGGGAGCTGTTTTTT.

This chain connects TRBV12-5 to TRBJ1-2; 9 nucleotides line up with TRBD1. CDR1 and CDR2 from the germline V gene are LGHNT and FRNRAP. The CDR3 runs to 15 residues. Losses at the gene ends were 6 bases for V and 4 bases for J; bases not matched to a gene: 9. CDR3 DNA: TGTGCTAGTGGCCTCGGGACAGGGCAGGGCTATGGCTACACCTTC. It yields the protein CASGLGTGQGYGYTF.

V usage is TRBV5-6 and J usage is TRBJ2-7; D might be TRBD2 (5 bases). CDR3 length: 15 amino acids. The germline V gene encodes CDR1 SGHDT and CDR2 YYEEEE. V was trimmed by 0 bases and J by 6 bases, leaving 16 bases between them. The CDR3 nucleotides are TGTGCCAGCAGCTTGGTTGGGTGGAGCGGTGGCGAGCAGTACGTC. It is translated as CASSLVGWSGGEQYV.

Only one count was recorded for this clone. The chain joins TRBV6-2 or TRBV6-3 to TRBJ1-3; TRBD1 matches at 8 bases. V shed 6 bases and J 3 bases; nucleotides not matched to a gene: 4. Per germline, CDR1 MNHEY and CDR2 SVGEGT. CDR3 length equals 14 residues. The CDR3 sequence is CASSHGQGGNTIYF. CDR3 nucleotide sequence: TGTGCCAGCAGCCATGGACAGGGTGGAAACACCATATATTTT.

A single count supports this clone. The gene calls are TRBV5-6 and TRBJ1-6, with a possible D match to TRBD1 (6 bases). Trimming took 1 base from V and 10 from J, leaving 18 bases between them. CDR3 length equals 16 residues. Germline V gives CDR1 SGHDT, CDR2 YYEEEE. For the CDR3, the DNA is TGTGCCAGCAGCTTGTCAGGGGTTGGCCTAAGGTCACCCCTCCACTTT. It translates to CASSLSGVGLRSPLHF.

This sequence joins TRBV27 and TRBJ1-1, with a weak D call TRBD1 (6 bases). The germline V and J ends were trimmed by 9 bases and 12 bases, with 20 bases remaining between them. Per the germline V gene, CDR1 is MNHEY and CDR2 is SMNVEV (reference sequence). This CDR3 has 12 amino acids. The DNA of the CDR3 is TGTGCCAGTTACCCAGCTGGGGGGGGGCCTTTCTTT. This codes for CASYPAGGGPFF.

This clone was seen once. The CDR3 sequence is CASSTGGGETQYF. The CDR3 nucleotides are TGCGCCAGCAGTACAGGGGGCGGCGAGACCCAGTACTTC. This chain connects TRBV10-1 to TRBJ2-5; 9 bases line up with TRBD1. V trimming: 5 bases; J trimming: 5 bases; junction bases outside the gene matches: 3. The germline gives CDR1 WNHNN, CDR2 SYGVQD (reference sequence). The CDR3 extends over 13 amino acids.